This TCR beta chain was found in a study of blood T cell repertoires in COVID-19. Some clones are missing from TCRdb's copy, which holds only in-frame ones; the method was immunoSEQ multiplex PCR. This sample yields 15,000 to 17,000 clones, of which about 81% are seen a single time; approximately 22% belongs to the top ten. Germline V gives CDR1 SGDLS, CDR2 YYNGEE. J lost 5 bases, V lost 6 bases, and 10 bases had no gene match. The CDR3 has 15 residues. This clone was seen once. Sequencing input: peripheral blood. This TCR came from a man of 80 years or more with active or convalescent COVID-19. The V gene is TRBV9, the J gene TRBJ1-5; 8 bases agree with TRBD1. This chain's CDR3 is CASTETGDEHQPQHF. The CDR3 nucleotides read TGTGCCAGCACCGAGACAGGGGATGAGCATCAGCCCCAGCATTTT.